This TCR beta chain was sequenced during a study of blood T cell repertoires in COVID-19. The CDR3 loop spans 14 amino acids. V was clipped by 0 bases and J by 8 bases; unmatched bases: 3. CDR1 and CDR2 (germline): SGDLS, YYNGEE. The repertoire was sequenced with immunoSEQ multiplex PCR; TCRdb's copy has only in-frame clones and lacks some. In the table there are 120,000 or so clones, about 77% of which are singletons. This sequence was found in a human donor in a cohort sampled during active COVID-19. Sequencing was carried out using peripheral blood. The chain is built from TRBV9 and TRBJ1-4; 8 bases match TRBD1. CDR3 amino acids: CASSVEWTGEKLFF. CDR3 nucleotides: TGTGCCAGCAGCGTAGAATGGACAGGGGAAAAACTGTTTTTT.